This T cell receptor beta chain comes out of a study of T-cell reconstitution after alpha-beta-depleted transplantation in children. This clonotype has a handful of counts. Unique molecular identifiers featured in how the TCRbeta library was prepared. Each CDR3 protein gets one entry after TCRdb re-called the PCR reads with MiXCR. The sample contains about 830,000 distinct CDR3 sequences, 16% of which appear only once. This TCR derives from a male patient younger than 18 who had a stem cell transplant for acute lymphoblastic leukemia, so the T cells may come from the graft donor. The input for sequencing was PBMCs, mostly from graft donor cells, taken 360 days after TCRalphabeta/CD19-depleted stem cell transplant.

CDR3 nucleotide sequence: TGCAGCGTTGAAGATGGGACCCGATACGAGCAGTACTTC. Amino acid sequence: CSVEDGTRYEQYF. This rearrangement joins TRBV29-1 to TRBJ2-7; D may be TRBD1 or TRBD2 (5 bases each). CDR3 length: 13 residues. Germline V gene sequence: CDR1 SQVTM, CDR2 ANQGSEA. Trimming shortened V by 0 bases and J by 4 bases, and 10 bases separated the two germline ends.